These 10 T cell receptor beta chains share one sample of origin, sequenced in a study of shared clonotypes between healthy human individuals. Measured with immunoSEQ multiplex PCR; TCRdb has only the in-frame clones, and not every one. The sample has roughly 1,100,000 clones, around 76% seen once; the top ten hold 1.2% to 1.5%. Sequencing was done on a sample of memory CD4+ T cells sorted from blood. Subset given: CD45RA-negative fraction. Source of these receptors: a man between 18 and 29 years old in good health.

The V and J genes are TRBV7-9 and TRBJ1-2, with 8 bases fitting TRBD1. The CDR3 extends over 16 amino acids. The V and J ends lost 1 base and 0 bases, in that order; junction bases with no gene match: 4. Germline V gene lookup returns CDR1 SEHNR and CDR2 FQNEAQ (reference sequence). The CDR3 DNA sequence: TGTGCCAGCAGCTTAGGCCAGGGGGCCTCTAACTATGGCTACACCTTC. It encodes CASSLGQGASNYGYTF.

This chain connects TRBV19 to TRBJ1-1; D not certain. The CDR3 has 14 amino acids. V lost 4 bases, J lost 1 base, and 10 bases lay in between. Germline assignment: CDR1 LNHDA and CDR2 SQIVND (reference sequence). In DNA, the CDR3 is TGTGCCAGTAGTACCATGGCCGCGAACACTGAAGCTTTCTTT. Translation: CASSTMAANTEAFF. Using reference TRBV19 and TRBJ1-1 for the parts outside the CDR3, the full variable domain is DGGITQSPKYLFRKEGQNVTLSCEQNLNHDAMYWYRQDPGQGLRLIYYSQIVNDFQKGDIAEGYSVSREKKESFPLTVTSAQKNPTAFYLCASSTMAANTEAFFGQGTRLTVV.

This chain uses TRBV9 with TRBJ2-5; 12 nucleotides align to TRBD2. The ends lost 4 bases at V and 5 bases at J; junction bases unmatched: 18. The germline CDR1 and CDR2 sequences are SGDLS and YYNGEE. CDR3 length: 19 amino acids. The CDR3 reads CASSPAGLAGGPVRETQYF. For the CDR3, the DNA is TGTGCCAGCAGCCCGGCGGGTCTAGCGGGGGGGCCGGTACGGGAGACCCAGTACTTC. The full variable domain, its missing parts supplied by reference TRBV9 and TRBJ2-5, is DSGVTQTPKHLITATGQRVTLRCSPRSGDLSVYWYQQSLDQGLQFLIQYYNGEERAKGNILERFSAQQFPDLHSELNLSSLELGDSALYFCASSPAGLAGGPVRETQYFGPGTRLLVL.

This clone was detected only a few times. The rearrangement links TRBV6-5 to TRBJ2-5; D ambiguous. V was clipped by 4 bases and J by 5 bases, with 11 bases between them. CDR1 and CDR2 (germline): MNHEY, SVGAGI. The CDR3 is 13 residues long. The CDR3 is CASSSGRRETQYF. CDR3 nucleotide sequence: TGTGCCAGCAGTTCGGGCAGAAGGGAGACCCAGTACTTC.

The chain combines TRBV25-1 with TRBJ1-4; maybe TRBD1 (5 bases). The germline V and J ends were trimmed by 2 bases and 8 bases, with 12 bases remaining between them. Per the germline V gene, CDR1 is MGHDK and CDR2 is SYGVNS. CDR3 length: 14 amino acids. This CDR3 is CASSEGGGIEKLFF. DNA for the CDR3: TGTGCCAGCAGTGAAGGTGGGGGGATCGAAAAACTGTTTTTT.

The chain recombines TRBV6-1 with TRBJ2-2; D is possibly TRBD2 (6 bases). Germline V gene sequence: CDR1 MNHNS, CDR2 SASEGT. This CDR3 is 15 amino acids long. Trimming shortened V by 10 bases and J by 0 bases, and 15 bases separated the two germline ends. This CDR3 is CATPIERANTGELFF. CDR3 bases: TGTGCCACCCCGATAGAGCGGGCGAACACCGGGGAGCTGTTTTTT.

The V and J genes are TRBV10-1 and TRBJ2-2; perhaps TRBD1 as D (5 bases). V lost 2 bases, J lost 5 bases, and 9 bases lay in between. The length of the CDR3 is 14 residues. Germline V gives CDR1 WNHNN, CDR2 SYGVQD (reference sequence). The CDR3 protein is CASSEQGWTGELFF. The CDR3 DNA sequence: TGCGCCAGCAGTGAGCAGGGTTGGACCGGGGAGCTGTTTTTT.

The chain joins TRBV28 to TRBJ2-1; TRBD1 matches 10 bases. Trimming at V came to 2 bases and at J to 7 bases, leaving 5 bases not matched to a gene. Germline CDR1 is MDHEN and CDR2 is SYDVKM. CDR3 length: 15 amino acids. In DNA, the CDR3 is TGTGCCAGCAGTTTAGAGACAGGGGGCTGGAATGAGCAGTTCTTC. Its protein product is CASSLETGGWNEQFF.

The gene calls are TRBV6-1 and TRBJ2-7; D possibly corresponds to TRBD2 (7 bases). Germline CDR1 is MNHNS and CDR2 is SASEGT. V was shortened by 10 bases and J by 0 bases, with 10 bases between the two germline ends. This CDR3 has 12 residues. The CDR3 protein is CATGGLSYEQYF. The CDR3 DNA reads TGTGCCACCGGGGGGCTCTCCTACGAGCAGTACTTC.

The gene calls are TRBV6-5 and TRBJ2-7; 10 nucleotides agree with TRBD1. CDR3 size: 15 residues. CDR1 is MNHEY and CDR2 is SVGAGI in the germline V gene. The V gene end was trimmed by 7 bases and the J gene end by 4 bases; junction bases not matched to a gene: 10. CDR3 nucleotide sequence: TGTGCCAGCACCAAAACCGGGACAGGGGTTTACGAGCAGTACTTC. Protein sequence: CASTKTGTGVYEQYF.